The entry below gives a single T cell receptor beta chain sequence along with its context. Its antigen is unidentified. The Oncomine TCR Beta short-read assay sequenced DNA from cultured CD4+ T cells. Cultured CD4+ T cells were the source of extracted genomic DNA. TCRdb reanalysed the PCR reads using MiXCR and keeps one entry per CDR3 protein. The sample lists about 21,000 distinct CDR3 sequences, over 45% occurring once. Germline values: CDR1 SGHTA, CDR2 FQGNSA. V gave up 5 bases and J gave up 5 bases, with 10 bases separating them. This CDR3 contains 13 residues. The data stem from a study of vaccination and CD4 T cells after COVID-19. The wider study: With a range of 35 to 161, the median interval from diagnosis to drawing post-COVID samples was roughly 110 days. Study findings and constraints: Spike mono-reactivity applied to 304 of 307 vaccine-specific clones detected in convalescent patients.

This sample's treatment: roughly 10-day PBMC culture with coronavirus spike peptide pools or control peptides (ViraFEST assay). The clonotype comes from a human donor with COVID-19. The chain joins TRBV7-2 to TRBJ1-5; perhaps TRBD1 as D (6 bases). The specimen was cultured CD4+ T cells from blood. In nucleotides, the CDR3 is TGTGCCAGCAGCAATCACAGGGATCAGCCCCAGCATTTT. Translated, it gives CASSNHRDQPQHF.